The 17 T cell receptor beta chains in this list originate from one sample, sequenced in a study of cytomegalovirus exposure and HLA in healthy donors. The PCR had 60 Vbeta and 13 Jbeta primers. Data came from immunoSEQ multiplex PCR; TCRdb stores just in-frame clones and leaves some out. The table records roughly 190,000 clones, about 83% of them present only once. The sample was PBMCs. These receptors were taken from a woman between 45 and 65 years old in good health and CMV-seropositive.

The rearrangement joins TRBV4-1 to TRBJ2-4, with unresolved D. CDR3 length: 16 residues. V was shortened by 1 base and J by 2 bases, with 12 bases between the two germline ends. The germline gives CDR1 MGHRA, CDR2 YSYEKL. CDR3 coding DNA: TGCGCCAGCAGCCAAGTGATTAGCAGATCCAAAAACATTCAGTACTTC. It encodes CASSQVISRSKNIQYF.

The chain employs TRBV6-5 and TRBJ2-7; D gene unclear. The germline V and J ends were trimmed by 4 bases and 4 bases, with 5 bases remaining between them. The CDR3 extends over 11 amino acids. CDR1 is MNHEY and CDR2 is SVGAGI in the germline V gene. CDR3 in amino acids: CASSSRYEQYF. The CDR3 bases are TGTGCCAGCAGTTCCCGTTACGAGCAGTACTTC.

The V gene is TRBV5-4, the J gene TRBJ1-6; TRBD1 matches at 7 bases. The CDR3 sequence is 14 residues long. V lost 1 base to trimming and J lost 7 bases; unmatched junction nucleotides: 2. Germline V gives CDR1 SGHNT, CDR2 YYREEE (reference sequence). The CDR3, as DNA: TGTGCCAGCAGCTTGTTACAGGGGAATTCACCCCTCCACTTT. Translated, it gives CASSLLQGNSPLHF.

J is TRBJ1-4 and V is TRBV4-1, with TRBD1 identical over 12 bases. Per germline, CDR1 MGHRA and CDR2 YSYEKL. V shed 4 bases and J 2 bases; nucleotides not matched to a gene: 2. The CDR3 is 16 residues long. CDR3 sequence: CASSPGQGATNEKLFF. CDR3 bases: TGCGCCAGCAGCCCGGGACAGGGGGCCACTAATGAAAAACTGTTTTTT.

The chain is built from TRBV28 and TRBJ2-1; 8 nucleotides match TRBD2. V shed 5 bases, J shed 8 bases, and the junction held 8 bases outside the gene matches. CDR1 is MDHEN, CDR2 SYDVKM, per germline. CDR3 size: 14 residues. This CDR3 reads CASSTTGGSDEQFF. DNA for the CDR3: TGTGCCAGCAGTACTACGGGGGGGTCTGATGAGCAGTTCTTC.

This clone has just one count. The CDR3 DNA follows: TGTGCCAGTAGTAGGGGCAAGTTAAACACTGAAGCTTTCTTT. Protein sequence: CASSRGKLNTEAFF. This chain uses TRBV19 with TRBJ1-1; TRBD1 might be the D (5 bases). The CDR3 spans 14 residues. Looked up from germline, CDR1 is LNHDA and CDR2 is SQIVND (reference sequence). V shed 4 bases and J shed 2 bases, with 11 bases lying between them.

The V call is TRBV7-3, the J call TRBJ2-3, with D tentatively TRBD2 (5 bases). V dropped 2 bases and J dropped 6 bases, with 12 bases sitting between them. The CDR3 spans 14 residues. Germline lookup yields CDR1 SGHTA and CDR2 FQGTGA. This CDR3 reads CASSLGGWLDTQYF. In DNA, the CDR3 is TGTGCCAGCAGCTTAGGCGGGTGGTTGGATACGCAGTATTTT.

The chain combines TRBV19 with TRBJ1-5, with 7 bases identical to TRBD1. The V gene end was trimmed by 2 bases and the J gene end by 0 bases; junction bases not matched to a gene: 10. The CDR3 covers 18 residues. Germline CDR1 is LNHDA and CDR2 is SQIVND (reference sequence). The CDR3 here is CASSITRTGGYSNQPQHF. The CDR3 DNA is TGTGCCAGTAGTATAACCAGGACAGGAGGATATAGCAATCAGCCCCAGCATTTT.

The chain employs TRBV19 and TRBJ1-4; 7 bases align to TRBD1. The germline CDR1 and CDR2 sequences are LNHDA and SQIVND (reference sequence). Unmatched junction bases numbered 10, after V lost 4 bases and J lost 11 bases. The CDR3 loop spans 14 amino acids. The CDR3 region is CASSRTGGGGKLFF. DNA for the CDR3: TGTGCCAGTAGTAGGACAGGTGGAGGAGGGAAACTGTTTTTT.

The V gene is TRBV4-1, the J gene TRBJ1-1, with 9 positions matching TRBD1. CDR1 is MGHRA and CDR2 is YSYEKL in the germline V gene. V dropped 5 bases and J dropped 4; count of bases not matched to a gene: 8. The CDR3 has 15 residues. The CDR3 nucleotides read TGCGCCAGCAGCTTACCCGGACAGGGGAGCACTGAAGCTTTCTTT. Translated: CASSLPGQGSTEAFF.

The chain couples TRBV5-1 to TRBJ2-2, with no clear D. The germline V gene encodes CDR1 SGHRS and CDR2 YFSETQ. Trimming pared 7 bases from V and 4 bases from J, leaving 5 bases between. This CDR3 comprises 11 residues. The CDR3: CASGPTGELFF. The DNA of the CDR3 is TGCGCCAGCGGGCCCACCGGGGAGCTGTTTTTT.

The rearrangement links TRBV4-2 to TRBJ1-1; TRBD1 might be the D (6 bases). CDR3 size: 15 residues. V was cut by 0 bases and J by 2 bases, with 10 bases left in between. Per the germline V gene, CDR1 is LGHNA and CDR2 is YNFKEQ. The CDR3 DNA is TGTGCCAGCAGCCAAGAGGGGGGGCGAAACACTGAAGCTTTCTTT. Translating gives CASSQEGGRNTEAFF.

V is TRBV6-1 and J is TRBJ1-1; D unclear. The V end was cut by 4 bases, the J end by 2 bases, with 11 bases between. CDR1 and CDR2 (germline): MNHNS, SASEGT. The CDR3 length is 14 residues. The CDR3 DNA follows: TGTGCCAGCAGTGTAGTGGTCCGAAACACTGAAGCTTTCTTT. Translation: CASSVVVRNTEAFF.

The CDR3: CASSLAPLQGATEAFF. The CDR3 DNA follows: TGTGCCAGCAGCTTAGCACCTTTACAGGGGGCCACTGAAGCTTTCTTT. The chain recombines TRBV11-1 with TRBJ1-1; 9 bases line up with TRBD1. J lost 4 bases, V lost 0 bases, and 6 bases had no gene match. This CDR3 region has 16 residues. Germline V gene data show CDR1 as SGHAT and CDR2 as FQDESV (reference sequence).

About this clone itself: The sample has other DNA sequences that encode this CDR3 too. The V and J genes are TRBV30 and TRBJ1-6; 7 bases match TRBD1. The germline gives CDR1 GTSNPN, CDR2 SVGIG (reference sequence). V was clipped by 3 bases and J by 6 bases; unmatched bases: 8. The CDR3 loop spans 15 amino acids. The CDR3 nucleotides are TGTGCCTGGAGAGCATCGGGGACAGCTAATTCACCCCTCCACTTT. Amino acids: CAWRASGTANSPLHF.

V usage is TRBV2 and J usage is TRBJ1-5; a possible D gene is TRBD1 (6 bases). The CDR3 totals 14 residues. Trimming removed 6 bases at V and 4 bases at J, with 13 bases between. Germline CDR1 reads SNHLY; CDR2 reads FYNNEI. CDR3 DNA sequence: TGTGCCAGCAGAACCGGGACACCGAATCAGCCCCAGCATTTT. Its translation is CASRTGTPNQPQHF.

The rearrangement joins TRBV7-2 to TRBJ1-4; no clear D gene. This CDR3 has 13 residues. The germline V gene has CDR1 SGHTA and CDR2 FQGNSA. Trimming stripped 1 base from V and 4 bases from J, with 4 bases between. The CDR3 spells CASSLVDNEKLFF. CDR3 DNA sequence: TGTGCCAGCAGCTTAGTAGATAATGAAAAACTGTTTTTT.